This entry concerns a single T cell receptor (beta chain). The record originates from a study of blood T cell repertoires in COVID-19. The overall study: Recovered Cohort 3 donors showed two negative PCRs, clearance, or symptom resolution.

Original processing methods: Amplification of reference gene primers provided the estimated nucleated cell counts. The assay was immunoSEQ multiplex PCR, and TCRdb's table has in-frame clones only and misses some. Clone size and V and J calls were adopted from that table, with D and trimming inferred from the DNA. This sample has around 300,000 clones; approximately 90% occur once, and the top ten carry approximately 2%. Unmatched junction bases numbered 9, after V lost 7 bases and J lost 6 bases. Germline V CDR1 and CDR2: MNHEY, SMNVEV (reference sequence). The CDR3 consists of 15 residues. Across about two dozen US areas, participants ranged in age from about 18 to 90 years. Cohorts were assigned according to the clinical history that participants reported.

Sample: PBMCs or T cells enriched from blood (not recorded which). This chain joins TRBV27 and TRBJ2-1, with 10 bases that match TRBD2. This receptor was taken from a woman in her fifties or sixties in a cohort exposed to, infected with or recovered from COVID-19 (not recorded which). CDR3 coding DNA: TGTGCCAGCAAAAGGACAGGACTAGCGGCCAATGAGCAGTTCTTC. Encoded protein: CASKRTGLAANEQFF.